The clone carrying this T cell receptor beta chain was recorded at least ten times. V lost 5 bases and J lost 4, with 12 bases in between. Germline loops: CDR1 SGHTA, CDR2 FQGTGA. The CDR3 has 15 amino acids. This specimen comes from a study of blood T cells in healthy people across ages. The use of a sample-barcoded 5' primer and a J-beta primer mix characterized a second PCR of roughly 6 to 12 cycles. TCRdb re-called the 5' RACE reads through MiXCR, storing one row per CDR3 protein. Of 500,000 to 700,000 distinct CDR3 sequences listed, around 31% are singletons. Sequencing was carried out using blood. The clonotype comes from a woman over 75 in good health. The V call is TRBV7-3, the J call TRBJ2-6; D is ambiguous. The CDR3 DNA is TGTGCCAGCAGCCCCCTTCCTGGGGGGGCCAACGTCCTGACTTTC. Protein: CASSPLPGGANVLTF.